This entry is about one TCR beta chain. Method: immunoSEQ multiplex PCR; TCRdb's copy keeps in-frame clones and lacks some. The sample yields some 360,000 clones, around nine tenths seen once. The data originate from a study of blood T cell repertoires in COVID-19. Looked up from germline, CDR1 is LGHDT and CDR2 is YNNKEL (reference sequence). The V end was cut by 1 base, the J end by 3 bases, with 11 bases between. The CDR3 totals 15 residues. The receptor was derived from a woman aged 25 to 45 who had been exposed to COVID-19. The gene calls are TRBV3-1 (or the pseudogene TRBV3-2) and TRBJ2-3; D is possibly TRBD2 (6 bases). The sample was PBMCs or T cells enriched from blood (not recorded which). CDR3 protein: CASSQAGVRTDTQYF. Written as DNA, the CDR3 is TGTGCCAGCAGCCAAGCGGGAGTGAGAACAGATACGCAGTATTTT.